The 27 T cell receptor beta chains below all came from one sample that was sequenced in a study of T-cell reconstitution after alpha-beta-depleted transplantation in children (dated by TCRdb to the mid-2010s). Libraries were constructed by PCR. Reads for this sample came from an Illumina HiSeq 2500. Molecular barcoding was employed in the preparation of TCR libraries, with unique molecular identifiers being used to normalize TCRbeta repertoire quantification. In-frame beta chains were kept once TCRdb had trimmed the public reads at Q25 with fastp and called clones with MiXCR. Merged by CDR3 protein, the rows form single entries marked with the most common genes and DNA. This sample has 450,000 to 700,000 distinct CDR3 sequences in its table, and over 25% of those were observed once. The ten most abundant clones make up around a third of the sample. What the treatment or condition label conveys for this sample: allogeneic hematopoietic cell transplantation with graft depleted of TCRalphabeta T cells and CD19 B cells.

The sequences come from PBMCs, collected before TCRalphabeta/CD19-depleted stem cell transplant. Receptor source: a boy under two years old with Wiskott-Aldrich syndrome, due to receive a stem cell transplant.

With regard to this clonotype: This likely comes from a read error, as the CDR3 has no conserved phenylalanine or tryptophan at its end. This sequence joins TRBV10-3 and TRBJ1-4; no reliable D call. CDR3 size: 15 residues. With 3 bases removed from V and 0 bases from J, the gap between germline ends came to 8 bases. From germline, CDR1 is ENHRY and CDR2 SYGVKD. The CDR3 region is CAISEWFATNEKLFI. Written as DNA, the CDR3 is TGTGCCATCAGTGAATGGTTTGCAACTAATGAAAAACTGTTTATT.

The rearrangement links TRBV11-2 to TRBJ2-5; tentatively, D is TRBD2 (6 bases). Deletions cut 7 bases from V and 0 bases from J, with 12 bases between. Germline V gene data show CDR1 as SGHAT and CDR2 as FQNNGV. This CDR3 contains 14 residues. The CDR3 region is CASKGLRYQETQYF. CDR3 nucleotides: TGTGCCAGCAAGGGACTGAGGTACCAAGAGACCCAGTACTTC.

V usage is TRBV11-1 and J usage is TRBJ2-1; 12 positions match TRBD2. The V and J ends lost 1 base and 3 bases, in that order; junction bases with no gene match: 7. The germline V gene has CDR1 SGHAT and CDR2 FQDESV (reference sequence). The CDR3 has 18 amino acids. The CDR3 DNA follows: TGTGCCAGCAGCTTAGAGGCTAGCGGGAGGGCCTACTACAATGAGCAGTTCTTC. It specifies CASSLEASGRAYYNEQFF.

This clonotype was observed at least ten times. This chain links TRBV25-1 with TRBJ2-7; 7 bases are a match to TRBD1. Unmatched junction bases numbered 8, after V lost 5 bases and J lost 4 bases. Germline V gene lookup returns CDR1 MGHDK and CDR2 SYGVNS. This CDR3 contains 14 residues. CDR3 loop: CASSFPGTDYEQYF. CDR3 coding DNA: TGTGCCAGCAGTTTCCCCGGGACAGATTACGAGCAGTACTTC.

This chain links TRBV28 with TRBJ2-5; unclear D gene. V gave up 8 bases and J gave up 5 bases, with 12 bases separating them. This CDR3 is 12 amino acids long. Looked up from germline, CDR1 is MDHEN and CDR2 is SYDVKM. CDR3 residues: CASHKVGETQYF. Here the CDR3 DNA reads TGTGCCAGCCACAAAGTGGGGGAGACCCAGTACTTC.

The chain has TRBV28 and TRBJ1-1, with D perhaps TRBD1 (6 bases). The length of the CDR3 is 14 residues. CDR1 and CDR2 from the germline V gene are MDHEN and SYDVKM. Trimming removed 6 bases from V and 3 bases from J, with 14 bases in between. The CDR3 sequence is CASSQGFRYTEAFF. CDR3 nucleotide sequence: TGTGCCAGCAGCCAGGGGTTTCGGTACACTGAAGCTTTCTTT.

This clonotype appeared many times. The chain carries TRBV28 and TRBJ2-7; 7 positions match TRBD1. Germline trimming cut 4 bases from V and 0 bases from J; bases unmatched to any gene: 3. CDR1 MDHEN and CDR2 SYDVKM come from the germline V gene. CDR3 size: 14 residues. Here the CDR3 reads CASSSGTASYEQYF. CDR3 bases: TGTGCCAGCAGTTCCGGGACAGCCTCCTACGAGCAGTACTTC.

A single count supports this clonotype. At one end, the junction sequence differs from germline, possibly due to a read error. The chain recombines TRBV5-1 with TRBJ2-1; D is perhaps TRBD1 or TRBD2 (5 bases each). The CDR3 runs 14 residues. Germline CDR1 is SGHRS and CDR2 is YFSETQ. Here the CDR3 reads CASSLGGTYHEQFF. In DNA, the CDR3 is TGCGCCAGCAGCTTGGGGGGGACCTACCATGAGCAGTTCTTC.

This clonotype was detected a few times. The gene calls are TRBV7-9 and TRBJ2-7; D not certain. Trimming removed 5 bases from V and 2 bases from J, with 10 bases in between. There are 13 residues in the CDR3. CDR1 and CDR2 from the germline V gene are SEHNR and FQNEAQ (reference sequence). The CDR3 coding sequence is TGTGCCAGCAGCGGTCTAGGGCCCTACGAGCAGTACTTC. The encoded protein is CASSGLGPYEQYF.

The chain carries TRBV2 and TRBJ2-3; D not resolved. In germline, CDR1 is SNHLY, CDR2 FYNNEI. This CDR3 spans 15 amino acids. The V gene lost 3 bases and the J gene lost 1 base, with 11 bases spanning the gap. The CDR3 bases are TGTGCCAGCAGTGATATGCGCCTCCGCACAGATACGCAGTATTTT. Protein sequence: CASSDMRLRTDTQYF.

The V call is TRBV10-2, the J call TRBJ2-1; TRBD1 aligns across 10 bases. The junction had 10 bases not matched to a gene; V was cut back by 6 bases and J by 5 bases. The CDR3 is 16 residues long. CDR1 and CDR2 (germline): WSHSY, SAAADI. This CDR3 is CASRMTGQGLDNEQFF. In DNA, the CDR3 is TGCGCCAGCAGGATGACGGGACAGGGGTTGGACAATGAGCAGTTCTTC.

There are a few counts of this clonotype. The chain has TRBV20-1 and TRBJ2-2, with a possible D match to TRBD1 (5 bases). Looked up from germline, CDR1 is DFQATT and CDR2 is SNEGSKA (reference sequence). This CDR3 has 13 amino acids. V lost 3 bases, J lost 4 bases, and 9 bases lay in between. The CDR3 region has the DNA TGCAGTGCTAGTGAAGGGGTCACCGGGGAGCTGTTTTTT. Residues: CSASEGVTGELFF.

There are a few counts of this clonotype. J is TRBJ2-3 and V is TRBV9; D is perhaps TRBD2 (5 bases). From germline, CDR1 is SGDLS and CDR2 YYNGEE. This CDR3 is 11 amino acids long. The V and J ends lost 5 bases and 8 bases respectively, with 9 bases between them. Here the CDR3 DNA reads TGTGCCAGCAGTGGAGGAGGTACGCAGTATTTT. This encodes CASSGGGTQYF.

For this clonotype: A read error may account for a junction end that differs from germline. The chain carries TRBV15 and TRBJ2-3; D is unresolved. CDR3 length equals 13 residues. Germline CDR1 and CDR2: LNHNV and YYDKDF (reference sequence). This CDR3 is CATLRPGTDMQYF. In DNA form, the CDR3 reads TGTGCCACCCTCCGCCCCGGCACAGATATGCAGTATTTT.

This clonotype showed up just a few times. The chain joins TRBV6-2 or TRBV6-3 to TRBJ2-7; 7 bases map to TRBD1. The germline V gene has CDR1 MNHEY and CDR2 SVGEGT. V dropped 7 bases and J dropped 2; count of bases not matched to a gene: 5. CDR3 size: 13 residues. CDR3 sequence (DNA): TGTGCCAGCACCATTACAGGGGCCTACGAGCAGTACTTC. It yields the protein CASTITGAYEQYF.

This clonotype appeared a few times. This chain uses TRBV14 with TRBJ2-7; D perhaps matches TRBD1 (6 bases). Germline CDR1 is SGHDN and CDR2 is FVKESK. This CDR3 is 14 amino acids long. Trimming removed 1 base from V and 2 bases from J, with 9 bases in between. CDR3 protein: CASSQAPGAYEQYF. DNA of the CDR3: TGTGCCAGCAGCCAAGCCCCAGGGGCCTACGAGCAGTACTTC.

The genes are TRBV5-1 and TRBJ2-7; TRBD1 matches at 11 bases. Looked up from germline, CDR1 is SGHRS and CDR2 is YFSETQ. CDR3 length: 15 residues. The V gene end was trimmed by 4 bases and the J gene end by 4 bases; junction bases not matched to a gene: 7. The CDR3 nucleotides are TGCGCCAGCAGCCTCGGACAGGGGGCCGGGTACGAGCAGTACTTC. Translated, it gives CASSLGQGAGYEQYF. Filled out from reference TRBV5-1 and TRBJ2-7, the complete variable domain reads KAGVTQTPRYLIKTRGQQVTLSCSPISGHRSVSWYQQTPGQGLQFLFEYFSETQRNKGNFPGRFSGRQFSNSRSEMNVSTLELGDSALYLCASSLGQGAGYEQYFGPGTRLTVT.

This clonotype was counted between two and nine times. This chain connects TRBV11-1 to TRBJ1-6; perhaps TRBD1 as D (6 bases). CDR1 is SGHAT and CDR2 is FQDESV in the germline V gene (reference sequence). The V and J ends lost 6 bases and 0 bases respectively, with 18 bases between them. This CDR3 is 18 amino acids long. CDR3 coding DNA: TGTGCCAGCAGTCCGCCGGGACAAATTAGCTCCTATAATTCACCCCTCCACTTT. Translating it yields CASSPPGQISSYNSPLHF.

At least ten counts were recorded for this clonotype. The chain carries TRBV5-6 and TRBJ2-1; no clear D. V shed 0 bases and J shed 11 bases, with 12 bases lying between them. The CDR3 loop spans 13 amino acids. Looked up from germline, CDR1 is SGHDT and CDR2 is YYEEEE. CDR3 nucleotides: TGTGCCAGCAGCTTGGAAAGGCGGCGGCAGCAGTTCTTC. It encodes CASSLERRRQQFF.

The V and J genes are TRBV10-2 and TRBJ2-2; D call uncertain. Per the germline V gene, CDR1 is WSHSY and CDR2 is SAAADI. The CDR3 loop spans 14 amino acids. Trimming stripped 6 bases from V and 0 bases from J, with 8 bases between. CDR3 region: CASRFGANTGELFF. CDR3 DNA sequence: TGCGCCAGCAGATTTGGCGCGAACACCGGGGAGCTGTTTTTT.

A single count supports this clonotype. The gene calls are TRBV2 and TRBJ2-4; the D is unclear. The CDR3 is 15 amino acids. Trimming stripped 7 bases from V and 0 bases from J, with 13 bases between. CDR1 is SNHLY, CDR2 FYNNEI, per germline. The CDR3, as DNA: TGTGCCAGCAAGGGCTCGGTGGGAGCCAAAAACATTCAGTACTTC. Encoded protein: CASKGSVGAKNIQYF.

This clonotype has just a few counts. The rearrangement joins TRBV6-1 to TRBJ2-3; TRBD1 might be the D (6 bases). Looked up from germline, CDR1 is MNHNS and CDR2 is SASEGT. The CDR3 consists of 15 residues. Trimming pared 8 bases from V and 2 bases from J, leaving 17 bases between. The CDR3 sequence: CASGERTDNTDTQYF. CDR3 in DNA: TGTGCCAGCGGAGAAAGGACAGACAACACAGATACGCAGTATTTT.

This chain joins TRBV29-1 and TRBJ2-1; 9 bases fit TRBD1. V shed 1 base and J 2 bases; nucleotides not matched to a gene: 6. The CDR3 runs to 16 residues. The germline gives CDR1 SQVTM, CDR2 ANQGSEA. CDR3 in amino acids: CSVEGRTGVAYNEQFF. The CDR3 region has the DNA TGCAGCGTTGAAGGAAGGACAGGGGTCGCCTACAATGAGCAGTTCTTC.

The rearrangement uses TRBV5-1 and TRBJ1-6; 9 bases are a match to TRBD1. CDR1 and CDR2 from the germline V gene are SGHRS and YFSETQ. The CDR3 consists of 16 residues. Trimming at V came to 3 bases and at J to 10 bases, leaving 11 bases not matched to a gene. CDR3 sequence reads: CASSSGQGRIRSPLHF. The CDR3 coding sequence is TGCGCCAGCAGCTCCGGACAGGGGAGGATTCGATCACCCCTCCACTTT.

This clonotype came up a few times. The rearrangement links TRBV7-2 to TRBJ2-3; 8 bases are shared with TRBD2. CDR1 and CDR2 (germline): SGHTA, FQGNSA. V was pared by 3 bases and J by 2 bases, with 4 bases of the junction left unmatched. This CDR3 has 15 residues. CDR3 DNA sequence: TGTGCCAGCAGCTTGCCGGGAGGGTACACAGATACGCAGTATTTT. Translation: CASSLPGGYTDTQYF.

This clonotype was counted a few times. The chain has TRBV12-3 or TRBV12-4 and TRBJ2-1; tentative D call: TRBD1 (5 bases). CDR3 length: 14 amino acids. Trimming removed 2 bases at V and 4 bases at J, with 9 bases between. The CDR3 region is CASSLLGEYNEQFF. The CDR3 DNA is TGTGCCAGCAGTTTACTAGGGGAATACAATGAGCAGTTCTTC.

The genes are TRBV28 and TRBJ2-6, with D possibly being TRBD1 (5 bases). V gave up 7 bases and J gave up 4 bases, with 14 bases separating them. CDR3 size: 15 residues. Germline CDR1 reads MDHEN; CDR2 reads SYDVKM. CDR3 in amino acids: CASIGAGTGANVLTF. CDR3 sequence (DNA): TGTGCCAGCATAGGGGCCGGAACCGGGGCCAACGTCCTGACTTTC.